The clone carrying this T cell receptor beta chain has only a few counts. This record belongs to a study of cytomegalovirus exposure and HLA in healthy donors. The study ran its PCR with 60 Vbeta and 13 Jbeta primers. The data were produced by immunoSEQ multiplex PCR, yet TCRdb's version contains in-frame clones alone and is incomplete. The table lists about 160,000 clones, about 72% of them singletons, with around 1.5% in the top ten. The CDR3 sequence is 13 residues long. The trim removed 6 bases at V and 4 bases at J, leaving 2 bases unmatched. Germline loops: CDR1 MNHEY, CDR2 SVGAGI. This rearrangement joins TRBV6-5 to TRBJ2-5, with 10 bases matching TRBD1. Input material: PBMCs. This clonotype originated in a man aged 55 to 69 in good health and CMV-seronegative. The CDR3 here is CASSRDRGETQYF. The CDR3 DNA is TGTGCCAGCAGCCGGGACAGGGGAGAGACCCAGTACTTC.